The entry that follows covers one TCR beta chain sequence. This entry comes from a study of blood T cell repertoires in COVID-19. Study-level background: Researchers got acute and convalescent COVID-19 samples from the United States, Italy and Spain. T cells, B-cell-depleted T cells, or PBMCs provided the cDNA or gDNA that served as material.

The data were produced by immunoSEQ multiplex PCR, yet TCRdb's version contains in-frame clones alone and is incomplete. The sample holds about 250,000 clones, approximately 89% seen once. The CDR3 covers 15 residues. V lost 5 bases, J lost 0 bases, and 11 bases lay in between. The germline CDR1 and CDR2 sequences are SGHTA and FQGNSA. Sequencing was done on a sample of peripheral blood. The chain recombines TRBV7-2 with TRBJ1-3, with D unresolved. The origin of this receptor is a woman aged 55-69 years who had recovered from COVID-19. The CDR3 loop reads CASSDGSSSGNTIYF. The CDR3 DNA reads as TGTGCCAGCAGCGACGGGTCCAGCTCTGGAAACACCATATATTTT.